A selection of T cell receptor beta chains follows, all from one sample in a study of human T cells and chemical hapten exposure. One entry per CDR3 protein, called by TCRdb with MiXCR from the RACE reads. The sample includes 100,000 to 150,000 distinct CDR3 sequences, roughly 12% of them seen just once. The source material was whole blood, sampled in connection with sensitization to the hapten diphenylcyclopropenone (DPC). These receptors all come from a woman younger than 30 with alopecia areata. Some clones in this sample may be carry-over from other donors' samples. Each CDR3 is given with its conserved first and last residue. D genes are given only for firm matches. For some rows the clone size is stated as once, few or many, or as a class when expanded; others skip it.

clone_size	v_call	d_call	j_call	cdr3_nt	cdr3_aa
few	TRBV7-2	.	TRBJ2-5	TGTGCCAGCAGCTTAGGGGGGCGAAAAGAGACCCAGTACTTC	CASSLGGRKETQYF
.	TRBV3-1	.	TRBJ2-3	TGTGCCAGCAGCCAAGATCTGAGGGAGGCCGGCACAGATACGCAGTATTTT	CASSQDLREAGTDTQYF
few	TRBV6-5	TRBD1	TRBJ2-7	TGTGCCAGCAGTTACCGGGACAGTTCCTACGAGCAGTACTTC	CASSYRDSSYEQYF
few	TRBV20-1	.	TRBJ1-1	TGCAGTGCTAGATCTCGCGACCGAAACACTGAAGCTTTCTTT	CSARSRDRNTEAFF
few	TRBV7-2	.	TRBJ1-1	TGTGCCAGCAGCTTATGGCCGGGGCCGAACACTGAAGCTTTCTTT	CASSLWPGPNTEAFF
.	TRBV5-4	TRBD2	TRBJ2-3	TGTGCCAGCAGCTTGGGTATAGCGGGGGAGGGCACAGATACGCAGTATTTT	CASSLGIAGEGTDTQYF
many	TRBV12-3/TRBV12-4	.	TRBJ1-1	TGTGCCAGCAGTTTAGGAGGGGCGGGCACTGAAGCTTTCTTT	CASSLGGAGTEAFF
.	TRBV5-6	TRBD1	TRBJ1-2	TGTGCCAGCCGACAGGGGGCTTTATTCGGCTACACCTTC	CASRQGALFGYTF
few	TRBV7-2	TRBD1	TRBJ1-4	TGTGCCAGCAGCTTGGGGACAGGGGCTTTCCGGCCTAGTGAAAAACTGTTTTTT	CASSLGTGAFRPSEKLFF
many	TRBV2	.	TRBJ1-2	TGTGCCAGCAGTGGGGGCCTCAGGGCCGGCTACACCTTC	CASSGGLRAGYTF
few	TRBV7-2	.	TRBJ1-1	TGTGCCAGCAGCTTAGCGCTGGGGGGGAACACTGAAGCTTTCTTT	CASSLALGGNTEAFF
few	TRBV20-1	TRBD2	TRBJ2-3	TGCAGTGCTAGTTTGTCGGGGGGGCCGCGGGATACGCAGTATTTT	CSASLSGGPRDTQYF
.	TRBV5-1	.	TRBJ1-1	TGCGCCAGCAGCTTTGATCCGGGACCTGAAGCTTTCTTT	CASSFDPGPEAFF
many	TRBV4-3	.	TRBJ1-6	TGCGCCAGCAGCCAAGAAACTCGGGCACCCCTCCACTTT	CASSQETRAPLHF
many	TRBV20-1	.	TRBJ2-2	TGCAGTGCTAGGGCATCAAATACGAACACCGGGGAGCTGTTTTTT	CSARASNTNTGELFF
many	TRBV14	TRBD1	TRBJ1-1	TGTGCCAGCAGCCAAGAATACAGGGGCACTGAAGCTTTCTTT	CASSQEYRGTEAFF
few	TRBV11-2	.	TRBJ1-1	TGTGCCAGCAGCTTAATTCGGGGCTCGAACACTGAAGCTTTCTTT	CASSLIRGSNTEAFF
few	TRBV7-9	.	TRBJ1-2	TGTGCCAGCAGCCCCGGGACGGCCTATGGCTACACCTTC	CASSPGTAYGYTF
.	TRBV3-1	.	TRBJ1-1	TGTGCCAGCAGCCAATCCCAAGGAGTGAACACTGAAGCTTTCTTT	CASSQSQGVNTEAFF
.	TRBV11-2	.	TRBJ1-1	TGTGCCAGCAGCTTAGATCCAAGGGTTGGGAGAACTGAAGCTTTCTTT	CASSLDPRVGRTEAFF
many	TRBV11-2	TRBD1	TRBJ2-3	TGTGCCAGCAGCCCAGCCCGGACAGGGGGCGCGAGAGATACGCAGTATTTT	CASSPARTGGARDTQYF
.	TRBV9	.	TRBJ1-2	TGTGCCAGCAGCGCGGCCCCCGGCCCTTATGGCTACACCTTC	CASSAAPGPYGYTF
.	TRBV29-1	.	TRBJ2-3	TGCAGCGTTGAACGGGGTACGCAGTATTTT	CSVERGTQYF
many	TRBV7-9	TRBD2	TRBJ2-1	TGTGCCAGCAGCTCCCAGCGGGGGGTAGGTGAGCAGTTCTTC	CASSSQRGVGEQFF
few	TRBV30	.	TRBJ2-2	TGTGCCTGGAGTGTGGGGCGAGGTGGGACCGGGGAGCTGTTTTTT	CAWSVGRGGTGELFF
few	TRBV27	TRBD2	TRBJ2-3	TGTGCCAGCAGTTTAACTCCGAGGGGAGGGGGCACAGATACGCAGTATTTT	CASSLTPRGGGTDTQYF
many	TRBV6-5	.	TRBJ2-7	TGTGCCAGCAGTTACCAGGGGGGACGTGGGCAGTACTTC	CASSYQGGRGQYF
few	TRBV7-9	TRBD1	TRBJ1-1	TGTGCCAGCAGCTTATTATTAAGGTCGAGGGGGCAAACTGAAGCTTTCTTT	CASSLLLRSRGQTEAFF
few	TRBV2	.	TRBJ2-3	TGTGCCAGCAGTGAAAATCCAGGACATTTGGTTAAGCAGTATTTT	CASSENPGHLVKQYF
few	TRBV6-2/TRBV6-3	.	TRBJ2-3	TGTGCCAGCAGGACAGGTGCGGATACGCAGTATTTT	CASRTGADTQYF
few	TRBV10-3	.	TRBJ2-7	TGTGCCATCAGTGAGAAAAAGGCGGGTGCCAGCTCCTACGAGCAGTACTTC	CAISEKKAGASSYEQYF
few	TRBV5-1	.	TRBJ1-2	TGCGCCAGCAGCCAAAATCCGGGACAAGCCAACTATGGCTACACCTTC	CASSQNPGQANYGYTF
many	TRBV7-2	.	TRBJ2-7	TGTGCCAGCAGCTTAGGGCTTGCGCTGGACGAGCAGTACTTC	CASSLGLALDEQYF
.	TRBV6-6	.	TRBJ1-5	TGTGCCAGCAGTTACCGTAGGGATAATCGCAATCAGCCCCAGCATTTT	CASSYRRDNRNQPQHF
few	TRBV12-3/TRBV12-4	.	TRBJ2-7	TGTGCCAGCAGTTTTGGTTTCGAGCAGTACTTC	CASSFGFEQYF
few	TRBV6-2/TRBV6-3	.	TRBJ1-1	TGTGCCAGCAGATTGGGGAACACTGAAGCTTTCTTT	CASRLGNTEAFF
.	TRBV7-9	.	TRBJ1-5	TGTGCCAGCAGCTTAGTCATAACCAGGGGACCTCAGCCCCAGCATTTT	CASSLVITRGPQPQHF
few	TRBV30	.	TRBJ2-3	TGTGCCTGGAGTGGCACAGATACGCAGTATTTT	CAWSGTDTQYF
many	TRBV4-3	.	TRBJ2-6	TGCGCCAGCAGCCAAGAGATGGGCTCTGGGGCCAACGTCCTGACTTTC	CASSQEMGSGANVLTF
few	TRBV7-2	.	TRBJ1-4	TGTGCCAGCAGCTCCCGACAGCAGAATGAAAAACTGTTTTTT	CASSSRQQNEKLFF
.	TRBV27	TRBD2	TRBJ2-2	TGTGCCAGCAGTTTAGTTCCGCGGGGGGCCAGGGACACCGGGGAGCTGTTTTTT	CASSLVPRGARDTGELFF
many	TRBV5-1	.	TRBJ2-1	TGCGCCAGCAGCTTGGGGGGATCATTCTACAATGAGCAGTTCTTC	CASSLGGSFYNEQFF
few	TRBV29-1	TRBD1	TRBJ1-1	TGCAGCGTTTCGGGGACAGGGGAGACTTCGGGCACTGAAGCTTTCTTT	CSVSGTGETSGTEAFF